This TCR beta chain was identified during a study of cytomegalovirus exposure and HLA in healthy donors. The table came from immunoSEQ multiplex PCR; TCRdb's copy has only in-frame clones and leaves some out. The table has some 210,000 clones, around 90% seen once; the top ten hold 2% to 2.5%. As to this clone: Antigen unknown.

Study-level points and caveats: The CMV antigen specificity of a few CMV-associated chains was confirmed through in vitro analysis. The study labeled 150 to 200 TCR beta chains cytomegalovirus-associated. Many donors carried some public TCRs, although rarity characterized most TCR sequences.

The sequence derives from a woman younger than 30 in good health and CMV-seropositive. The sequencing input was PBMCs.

This CDR3 reads CASSLGGGREAFF. CDR3 sequence (DNA): TGCGCCAGCAGCTTGGGAGGGGGCAGGGAAGCTTTCTTT. The chain carries TRBV5-1 and TRBJ1-1; 7 bases fit TRBD1. Trimming at V came to 0 bases and at J to 8 bases, leaving 4 bases not matched to a gene. The germline V gene encodes CDR1 SGHRS and CDR2 YFSETQ. The CDR3 has 13 amino acids. The whole variable domain, filled in from reference TRBV5-1 and TRBJ1-1, reads KAGVTQTPRYLIKTRGQQVTLSCSPISGHRSVSWYQQTPGQGLQFLFEYFSETQRNKGNFPGRFSGRQFSNSRSEMNVSTLELGDSALYLCASSLGGGREAFFGQGTRLTVV.